The 8 T cell receptor beta chains below come from one sample, sequenced in a study of shared clonotypes between healthy human individuals. CD45RO-negative, CCR7-positively selected cells formed the naive CD8 fraction, excluding terminally differentiated effector memory CD45RA+ cells. Produced via immunoSEQ multiplex PCR; TCRdb's table is partial and in-frame only. The sample contains about 2.1 million clones, roughly 91% of which appear only once. The specimen sequenced was naive CD8+ T cells from PBMCs. Receptors originate from a man aged 18 to 29 in good health. Some clones in this sample may be carry-over from other donors' samples.

CDR3 sequence (DNA): TGCGCCAGCAGCCTCTCGGGTGGGGCCAACGTCCTGACTTTC. It translates to CASSLSGGANVLTF. J is TRBJ2-6 and V is TRBV4-3; D unclear. The V gene's germline CDR1 is LGHNA and CDR2 YSLEER. This CDR3 is built from 14 residues. Deletions cut 4 bases from V and 3 bases from J, with 7 bases between.

The chain recombines TRBV6-5 with TRBJ2-1; TRBD1 might be the D (5 bases). V dropped 2 bases and J dropped 8 bases, with 10 bases sitting between them. CDR3 length: 13 amino acids. Germline V gene sequence: CDR1 MNHEY, CDR2 SVGAGI. CDR3 nucleotide sequence: TGTGCCAGCAGTTACGGGCAGGGATATGAGCAGTTCTTC. Encoded protein: CASSYGQGYEQFF.

V and J are TRBV27 and TRBJ1-1; D gene uncertain. The germline CDR1 and CDR2 sequences are MNHEY and SMNVEV (reference sequence). V was trimmed by 0 bases and J by 4 bases, leaving 6 bases between them. This CDR3 comprises 13 residues. In nucleotides, the CDR3 is TGTGCCAGCAGTTTATCTGGGATCACTGAAGCTTTCTTT. It translates to CASSLSGITEAFF.

The chain is built from TRBV7-9 and TRBJ2-7; the match to TRBD1 covers 8 bases. CDR3 length: 15 residues. V trimming: 5 bases; J trimming: 0 bases; junction bases outside the gene matches: 6. Germline CDR1 reads SEHNR; CDR2 reads FQNEAQ (reference sequence). This CDR3 is CASSLLDRGSYEQYF. CDR3 DNA sequence: TGTGCCAGCAGCCTCCTCGACAGGGGCTCCTACGAGCAGTACTTC.

The chain is built from TRBV27 and TRBJ2-1, with TRBD2 as a possible D gene (7 bases). Trimming pared 2 bases from V and 6 bases from J, leaving 14 bases between. The CDR3 contains 15 residues. Per germline, CDR1 MNHEY and CDR2 SMNVEV (reference sequence). The CDR3 spells CASSLLQGGLNEQFF. The CDR3 region has the DNA TGTGCCAGCAGTTTACTACAGGGAGGGCTCAATGAGCAGTTCTTC.

V gene TRBV2 combines with J gene TRBJ2-5; TRBD2 matches at 10 bases. Germline-derived CDR1 and CDR2 are SNHLY and FYNNEI. There are 19 residues in the CDR3. The V gene end was trimmed by 2 bases and the J gene end by 3 bases; junction bases not matched to a gene: 15. The CDR3 nucleotides are TGTGCCAGCAGTGAAAGGGGGCTAGCGGGAGTTCAAGGGAAAGAGACCCAGTACTTC. Its protein product is CASSERGLAGVQGKETQYF.

The V call is TRBV28, the J call TRBJ2-7, with D perhaps TRBD2 (6 bases). This CDR3 region has 13 residues. CDR1 and CDR2 from the germline V gene are MDHEN and SYDVKM. Trimming stripped 5 bases from V and 1 base from J, with 9 bases between. The CDR3 protein is CASSGLPSYEQYF. The CDR3 bases are TGTGCCAGCAGTGGACTACCGTCCTACGAGCAGTACTTC.

This chain uses TRBV7-3 with TRBJ1-3; possible D gene TRBD1, 6 bases. CDR1 is SGHTA and CDR2 is FQGTGA in the germline V gene. This CDR3 region has 15 residues. The ends were cut back, 2 bases at V and 2 bases at J, with 10 bases in the middle. The DNA for the CDR3 is TGTGCCAGCAGCTTATTAGGGGGAACTGGAAACACCATATATTTT. As protein: CASSLLGGTGNTIYF.